This T cell receptor (beta chain) was documented in a study of shared clonotypes between healthy human individuals. Study-level findings and limits: Sharing across a few donors was seen in around 5% of naive CD4 clonotypes.

Clones were sequenced by immunoSEQ multiplex PCR, and TCRdb holds only the in-frame ones, with some missing. The sample lists about 120,000 clones, around 73% occurring once. Every contributor of samples was a Caucasian grown-up residing in Nashville, Tennessee. In the case of this clone: What it binds is not known.

Germline CDR1 is MNHEY and CDR2 is SMNVEV (reference sequence). Trimming pared 3 bases from V and 1 base from J, leaving 7 bases between. CDR3 length: 13 residues. The sequenced sample consisted of memory CD8+ T cells sorted from blood. The subset here: CD45RO+ cells pooled with CCR7-negative TemRA cells. The chain carries TRBV27 and TRBJ2-7, with D tentatively TRBD2 (6 bases). This clonotype was obtained from a young woman in good health. The CDR3 spells CASSLGGSYEQYF. The CDR3 DNA sequence: TGTGCCAGCAGTTTGGGAGGATCCTACGAGCAGTACTTC.